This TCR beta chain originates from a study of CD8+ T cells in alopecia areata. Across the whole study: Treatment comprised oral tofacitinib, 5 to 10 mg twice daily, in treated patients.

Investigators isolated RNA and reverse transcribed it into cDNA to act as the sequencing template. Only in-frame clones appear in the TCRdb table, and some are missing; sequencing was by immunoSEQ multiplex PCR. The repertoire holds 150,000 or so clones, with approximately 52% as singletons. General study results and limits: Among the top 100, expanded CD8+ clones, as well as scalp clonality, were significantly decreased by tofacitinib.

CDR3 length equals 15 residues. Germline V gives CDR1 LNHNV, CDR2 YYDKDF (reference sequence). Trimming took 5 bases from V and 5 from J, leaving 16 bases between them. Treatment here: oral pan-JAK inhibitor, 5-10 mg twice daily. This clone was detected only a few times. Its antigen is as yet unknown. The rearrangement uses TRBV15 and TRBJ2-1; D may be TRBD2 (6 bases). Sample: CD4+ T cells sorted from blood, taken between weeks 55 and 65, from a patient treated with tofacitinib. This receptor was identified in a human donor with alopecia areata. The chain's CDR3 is CATSGPTSRHNEQFF. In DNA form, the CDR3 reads TGTGCCACCAGCGGTCCGACTAGTCGGCACAATGAGCAGTTCTTC.